These 27 T cell receptor beta chains were sequenced from one sample in a study of blood T cell repertoires in COVID-19. The table came from immunoSEQ multiplex PCR; TCRdb's copy has only in-frame clones and leaves some out. The sample yields about 350,000 clones, approximately 90% seen once. The sample was peripheral blood. All receptors derive from a woman in her sixties or seventies with COVID-19, enrolled during active disease.

The rearrangement uses TRBV4-2 and TRBJ2-7; a weak D match, TRBD1 (7 bases). The CDR3 totals 17 residues. V lost 4 bases and J 2 bases, leaving 21 bases between the germline ends. Germline CDR1 is LGHNA and CDR2 is YNFKEQ. This CDR3 reads CASSPSPGGTDPYEQYF. The DNA of the CDR3 is TGTGCCAGCAGCCCCAGTCCCGGCGGGACAGACCCCTACGAGCAGTACTTC.

CDR3 protein: CAWTGDRINTEAFF. The CDR3, as DNA: TGTGCCTGGACCGGGGACAGAATAAACACTGAAGCTTTCTTT. The chain joins TRBV30 to TRBJ1-1; 7 nucleotides line up with TRBD1. Per germline, CDR1 GTSNPN and CDR2 SVGIG (reference sequence). The CDR3 is made up of 14 amino acids. V lost 4 bases, J lost 2 bases, and 7 bases stayed unmatched.

The rearrangement joins TRBV7-9 to TRBJ1-5, with 7 positions matching TRBD1. Germline CDR1 and CDR2: SEHNR and FQNEAQ (reference sequence). The CDR3 is made up of 15 amino acids. Trimming cost V 3 bases and J 4 bases; bases outside gene matches: 6. The CDR3 loop is CASSLWDSENQPQHF. The CDR3 DNA reads TGTGCCAGCAGCTTGTGGGACAGCGAGAATCAGCCCCAGCATTTT.

The J gene is TRBJ2-1, the V gene TRBV4-1; no reliable D call. The CDR3 is made up of 16 amino acids. Germline V gives CDR1 MGHRA, CDR2 YSYEKL. V lost 0 bases and J lost 4, with 13 bases in between. CDR3 in DNA: TGCGCCAGCAGCCAAGAAGATAGAGCAGGATACAATGAGCAGTTCTTC. Translated: CASSQEDRAGYNEQFF.

This clone has only one observation. CDR3 nucleotides: TGTGCCAGCAGGATCCAGAACCAAGAGACCCAGTACTTC. As protein: CASRIQNQETQYF. The V call is TRBV5-4, the J call TRBJ2-5; D gene ambiguous. Germline lookup yields CDR1 SGHNT and CDR2 YYREEE (reference sequence). V lost 5 bases and J lost 0, with 8 bases in between. The length of the CDR3 is 13 residues.

The rearrangement joins TRBV7-9 to TRBJ1-6; 7 positions agree with TRBD1. With 0 bases clipped from V and 4 bases from J, the junction kept 3 bases outside the gene matches. Germline V lookup: CDR1 SEHNR, CDR2 FQNEAQ (reference sequence). This CDR3 comprises 16 residues. The CDR3 DNA reads TGTGCCAGCAGCTTAGCGGGACAGAAATATAATTCACCCCTCCACTTT. This sequence encodes CASSLAGQKYNSPLHF.

The gene calls are TRBV19 and TRBJ1-2, with 9 positions matching TRBD1. This CDR3 region has 14 residues. Germline V CDR1 and CDR2: LNHDA, SQIVND (reference sequence). The J segment lost 6 bases and the V segment lost 3 bases, leaving 5 bases of the junction unmatched. DNA of the CDR3: TGTGCCAGTAGTATCGACAGGGGGGGAAATGGCTACACCTTC. It translates to CASSIDRGGNGYTF.

This clone was counted between two and nine times. The chain couples TRBV7-9 to TRBJ2-7; 7 positions match TRBD1. Germline loops: CDR1 SEHNR, CDR2 FQNEAQ (reference sequence). The CDR3 totals 15 residues. The V and J ends lost 5 bases and 1 base, in that order; junction bases with no gene match: 8. The CDR3, as DNA: TGTGCCAGCAGCCCCCCGACAGGGAGATCCTACGAGCAGTACTTC. The encoded protein is CASSPPTGRSYEQYF. Variable domain in full (rest from reference TRBV7-9 and TRBJ2-7): DTGVSQNPRHKITKRGQNVTFRCDPISEHNRLYWYRQTLGQGPEFLTYFQNEAQLEKSRLLSDRFSAERPKGSFSTLEIQRTEQGDSAMYLCASSPPTGRSYEQYFGPGTRLTVT.

A word on this clone: The junction shows a germline mismatch at one end, possibly a read error. The chain couples TRBV3-1 (or the pseudogene TRBV3-2) to TRBJ1-2; D unclear. The V gene's germline CDR1 is LGHDT and CDR2 YNNKEL (reference sequence). The CDR3 spans 12 residues. The CDR3 loop reads CASSQSNYGHTF. As DNA, the CDR3 is TGTGCCAGCAGCCAATCTAACTATGGCCACACCTTC.

The J gene is TRBJ2-3, the V gene TRBV29-1; 8 nucleotides match TRBD1. Germline V gives CDR1 SQVTM, CDR2 ANQGSEA. This CDR3 is built from 14 residues. Trimming took 3 bases from V and 5 from J; bases not matched to a gene: 7. This CDR3 reads CSVDVRGRKDTQYF. CDR3 DNA: TGCAGCGTTGACGTCAGGGGGCGGAAAGATACGCAGTATTTT.

V is TRBV19 and J is TRBJ1-2; a weak D match, TRBD1 (6 bases). Germline CDR1 and CDR2: LNHDA and SQIVND (reference sequence). The CDR3 sequence is 16 residues long. The V end was cut by 4 bases, the J end by 4 bases, with 19 bases between. Here the CDR3 DNA reads TGTGCCAGTAGTACAGGGGAAGTAGCGAGCGTCTATGGCTACACCTTC. Translation gives CASSTGEVASVYGYTF.

This clone came up once. The rearrangement uses TRBV11-1 and TRBJ2-2; D remains unclear. CDR1 is SGHAT and CDR2 is FQDESV in the germline V gene (reference sequence). The V end was cut by 3 bases, the J end by 6 bases, with 5 bases between. The CDR3 sequence is 12 residues long. Here the CDR3 DNA reads TGTGCCAGCAGCTTTATCCCCGGGGAGCTGTTTTTT. Translating gives CASSFIPGELFF.

V gene TRBV19 combines with J gene TRBJ1-2, with 8 bases identical to TRBD1. Trimming took 7 bases from V and 4 from J; bases not matched to a gene: 11. There are 15 residues in the CDR3. Germline values: CDR1 LNHDA, CDR2 SQIVND (reference sequence). CDR3 nucleotides: TGTGCCAGTATTGGTCGGGACAGGAGGGGCTATGGCTACACCTTC. Translated, it gives CASIGRDRRGYGYTF.

The V gene is TRBV7-3, the J gene TRBJ2-1, with TRBD2 matching over 9 bases. Germline CDR1 is SGHTA and CDR2 is FQGTGA. CDR3 length: 18 residues. V was pared by 2 bases and J by 5 bases, with 13 bases of the junction left unmatched. The CDR3 region has the DNA TGTGCCAGCAGCTTACAACTTAGCGGGGGCCCGGTAGACAATGAGCAGTTCTTC. This codes for CASSLQLSGGPVDNEQFF.

CDR3 DNA sequence: TGTGCCAGCAGTTACCGACAGGGAGTAGGCACCGGGGAGCTGTTTTTT. Translation gives CASSYRQGVGTGELFF. The genes are TRBV6-5 and TRBJ2-2; 7 nucleotides agree with TRBD1. Germline assignment: CDR1 MNHEY and CDR2 SVGAGI. This CDR3 comprises 16 residues. Unmatched junction bases numbered 7, after V lost 2 bases and J lost 4 bases.

Notes on this clone: The sample has other DNA sequences that encode this CDR3 too. The V call is TRBV6-5, the J call TRBJ2-3; D possibly corresponds to TRBD2 (6 bases). Trimming took 6 bases from V and 1 from J, leaving 11 bases between them. Per germline, CDR1 MNHEY and CDR2 SVGAGI. The CDR3 has 14 amino acids. Here the CDR3 DNA reads TGTGCCAGCAGCCGGGACTCGGGCACAGATACGCAGTATTTT. Translation: CASSRDSGTDTQYF.

The J gene is TRBJ2-7, the V gene TRBV6-6; TRBD2 matches at 13 bases. The CDR3 loop spans 16 amino acids. V lost 2 bases and J lost 7; bases outside the gene matches: 8. CDR1 and CDR2 (germline): MNHNY, SVGAGI (reference sequence). CDR3 coding DNA: TGTGCCAGCAGTTACACGGCGGGACTAGCGGGGAAAGAGCAGTACTTC. Translated, it gives CASSYTAGLAGKEQYF.

CDR3 region: CASSPATLAGDSYEQYF. DNA for the CDR3: TGTGCCAGCAGCCCCGCCACACTAGCGGGGGACTCCTACGAGCAGTACTTC. The genes are TRBV7-8 and TRBJ2-7, with 11 bases aligning to TRBD2. V gave up 5 bases and J gave up 0 bases; unmatched junction bases: 9. CDR1 SGHVS and CDR2 FQNEAQ come from the germline V gene. The CDR3 sequence is 17 residues long.

The rearrangement joins TRBV3-1 (or the pseudogene TRBV3-2) to TRBJ2-2, with TRBD2 identical over 14 bases. CDR3 size: 17 residues. In germline, CDR1 is LGHDT, CDR2 YNNKEL (reference sequence). V was pared by 6 bases and J by 6 bases, with 9 bases of the junction left unmatched. The CDR3 DNA reads as TGTGCCAGCAGTCTTCCGGGACTAGCGGGGGAATCCGGGGAGCTGTTTTTT. Amino acid sequence: CASSLPGLAGESGELFF.

The chain carries TRBV28 and TRBJ2-7, with TRBD1 as a possible D gene (6 bases). This CDR3 is 15 amino acids long. Germline V gives CDR1 MDHEN, CDR2 SYDVKM. Trimming took off 7 bases at V and 5 bases at J, with 21 bases between the two ends. CDR3 sequence reads: CASNTQGQGLDEQYF. CDR3 in DNA: TGTGCCAGCAACACCCAGGGGCAGGGCTTAGACGAGCAGTACTTC. The whole variable domain, remainder taken from reference TRBV28 and TRBJ2-7, is DVKVTQSSRYLVKRTGEKVFLECVQDMDHENMFWYRQDPGLGLRLIYFSYDVKMKEKGDIPEGYSVSREKKERFSLILESASTNQTSMYLCASNTQGQGLDEQYFGPGTRLTVT.

The V gene is TRBV29-1, the J gene TRBJ1-2, with TRBD1 as a possible D gene (5 bases). The CDR3 spans 13 residues. Germline-derived CDR1 and CDR2 are SQVTM and ANQGSEA. Trimming pared 6 bases from V and 1 base from J, leaving 12 bases between. CDR3 in amino acids: CSVVDIGNYGYTF. The CDR3 DNA sequence: TGCAGCGTGGTGGACATCGGTAACTATGGCTACACCTTC.

This clone was seen a single time. The genes are TRBV7-9 and TRBJ1-6, with TRBD1 matching over 7 bases. The germline V gene has CDR1 SEHNR and CDR2 FQNEAQ (reference sequence). This CDR3 has 14 residues. V gave up 4 bases and J gave up 10 bases; unmatched junction bases: 7. The CDR3, as DNA: TGTGCCAGCAGCTCGACAGGGAGCCTATCACCCCTCCACTTT. Protein: CASSSTGSLSPLHF.

V usage is TRBV3-1 (or the pseudogene TRBV3-2) and J usage is TRBJ2-5; 11 bases line up with TRBD2. The CDR3 contains 16 residues. Trimming at V came to 1 base and at J to 6 bases, leaving 7 bases not matched to a gene. Germline CDR1 reads LGHDT; CDR2 reads YNNKEL (reference sequence). The DNA of the CDR3 is TGTGCCAGCAGCCAAGGGTTTAGCGGGGGGGCCCAGACCCAGTACTTC. Translating it yields CASSQGFSGGAQTQYF.

The V and J genes are TRBV3-1 (or the pseudogene TRBV3-2) and TRBJ1-4; tentatively, D is TRBD1 (5 bases). Looked up from germline, CDR1 is LGHDT and CDR2 is YNNKEL (reference sequence). This CDR3 comprises 12 residues. Trimming left V 6 bases short and J 8 bases short, with 10 bases between. CDR3 sequence: CASSQGLEKLFF. For the CDR3, the DNA is TGTGCCAGCAGTCAGGGACTCGAAAAACTGTTTTTT.

The chain uses TRBV30 and TRBJ1-2; 8 nucleotides match TRBD1. This CDR3 has 13 residues. Germline CDR1 is GTSNPN and CDR2 is SVGIG (reference sequence). J gave up 7 bases and V 3 bases, and 7 bases lay outside the gene matches. The CDR3 nucleotides are TGTGCCTGGAGCACGGAGACAGGGGTTGGCTACACCTTC. Encoded protein: CAWSTETGVGYTF.

J is TRBJ1-2 and V is TRBV28; possible D gene TRBD1, 6 bases. Germline CDR1 is MDHEN and CDR2 is SYDVKM. This CDR3 comprises 14 residues. V lost 8 bases to trimming and J lost 2 bases, with 15 bases between them. This CDR3 is CASYNRETNYGYTF. The CDR3 DNA reads TGTGCCAGCTATAACAGGGAAACAAACTATGGCTACACCTTC.

V usage is TRBV11-2 and J usage is TRBJ2-7; 9 nucleotides line up with TRBD1. CDR1 and CDR2 (germline): SGHAT, FQNNGV. V lost 5 bases to trimming and J lost 5 bases; unmatched junction nucleotides: 10. The CDR3 extends over 15 amino acids. CDR3 nucleotide sequence: TGTGCCAGCAGCCTTGGGACAGGGAGTACGGACGAGCAGTACTTC. Amino acid sequence: CASSLGTGSTDEQYF.